This TCR beta chain was found in a study of blood T cell repertoires in COVID-19. Study summary: Samples came from the United States, Italy and Spain, spanning acute and convalescent COVID-19.

Assay used: immunoSEQ multiplex PCR; TCRdb lists only in-frame clones, some missing. The table records a few hundred thousand clones, roughly 84% of them present only once. Enrolled through a virtual design, the participants were between roughly 18 and 95 years of age and came from 24 US areas. CDR3 length: 15 amino acids. V was trimmed by 4 bases and J by 1 base, leaving 15 bases between them. Germline assignment: CDR1 SGHDT and CDR2 YYEEEE. This clone was recorded only once. The sample comprised PBMCs or T cells enriched from blood (not recorded which). This chain links TRBV5-6 with TRBJ2-7; perhaps TRBD2 as D (5 bases). This TCR came from a woman aged 40 to 50 who had recovered from COVID-19. As DNA, the CDR3 is TGTGCCAGCAGCCCGGGATTCCCGGGTTCCTACGAGCAGTACTTC. It yields the protein CASSPGFPGSYEQYF.